This record covers a single TCR beta chain. This clonotype is assessed as medium-sized (0.01 to 0.1%). The clone's antigen remains unknown. Within one base of it there is no much larger clone, and no base qualities were kept. TCR beta CDR3 regions were amplified from RNA transcripts. A first-round RT-PCR of the TCR CDR3 used the HTBI primer set with the Qiagen OneStep RT-PCR kit. A second multiplex PCR round built the libraries, followed by size selection and purification. Libraries were sequenced paired-end with 100 bp reads on an Illumina HiSeq2000. Regarding the original processing steps: SOAPnuke was used to process the raw data, with reads discarded if the reads contained adapters or uncalled bases, had a mean Phred below 15, or lacked an exact constant-primer or identifier match. COPE v1.2.5 was used to merge the high-quality paired reads, and each unique nucleotide sequence was defined as a clonotype. MiTCR v1.1 was used to align the clonotypes against IMGT TRBV, TRBD and TRBJ reference segments. The analysis was restricted to V-J combinations with a frequency above 0.0001, which together covered roughly 99% of the repertoires. The TCS score was defined as the ratio of F50 (clonal expansion) to E x V (chaos), calculated using BLOSUM62-based TCRdist between CDR3 peptides within each V-J. Welch's t-statistics and random forest reduced several hundred V-J features to about 13, which were used in a naive Bayes classifier (R e1071). The raw public reads went through TCRdb reprocessing: fastp at Q25, MiXCR clone calling, in-frame beta chains kept. Every entry covers one CDR3 protein and lists the most common genes and DNA from its rows. TCRdb's processing, not the authors' own work, is the source of the V and J calls. The sample table records over 500,000 distinct CDR3 sequences; 17% of these occur just once. The top ten hold about 16% of the sample.

These data are taken from a study of T cells in Graves' hyperthyroidism and ophthalmopathy (dated by TCRdb to about 2019). In the study overall: Peripheral blood samples were taken at the time of initial diagnosis, prior to any treatment. The 90 to 100 discovery patients were randomly divided into training and test sets at a 7:3 ratio. To identify distinguishing TCR V-J signatures, a discovery cohort of some 99 patients was used, comprising under 45 with Graves' ophthalmopathy and around 57 with stable Graves' hyperthyroidism. In roughly six Graves' hyperthyroidism patients, the study also compared T-cell repertoires from thyroid tissue with T-cell repertoires from blood. According to the paper, TCR Vbeta CDR3 sequencing was carried out on approximately 140 peripheral blood samples, which came from fewer than 50 ophthalmopathy, 75 to 80 hyperthyroidism and roughly 17 progressor patients. After sampling, hyperthyroidism patients received methimazole starting at 30 mg daily, and ophthalmopathy patients received high-dose intravenous methylprednisolone. Prospective prediction of ophthalmopathy was tested in an independent validation cohort of fewer than 20 hyperthyroidism patients and some 17 patients who later progressed to ophthalmopathy. General study outcomes and caveats: Blood samples also contained most of the expanded thyroid clonotypes (frequency above 0.001), which suggests that blood repertoires may reflect thyroid immune responses. In cross-validation, a model built on a 13 V-J signature told ophthalmopathy apart from stable hyperthyroidism with 87.88% sensitivity and about 81% specificity, and in testing the same model reached 80%/75%. Sample size was not statistically predetermined, and blinding of investigators to group allocation was not performed. In validation, progression to ophthalmopathy was predicted by the model with 70.59% sensitivity and just over 72% specificity, a median of around 5.9 months before onset.

Ophthalmopathy patients had moderately to severely active disease, with a Clinical Activity Score of 3 or more, a NOSPECS grade of 4 or more, and a disease duration of less than 3 months. The study excluded patients with uncontrolled infections, other autoimmune diseases, pregnancy or lactation. Diagnoses were established on the basis of clinical symptoms, serum thyroxine and TRAb, thyroid ultrasound, and orbital computed tomography. PBMCs were separated from under 11 ml of fresh peripheral blood using Ficoll-Paque density gradient centrifugation. Trizol reagent was used to extract total RNA, and RNA quality was then checked on an Agilent 2100 Bioanalyzer. Sequencing used blood. The sequence was obtained from a woman in her late teens or twenties with Graves' ophthalmopathy.

The CDR3 loop reads CASSLSSGAYNEQFF. The DNA is TGTGCCAGCAGCTTATCCAGCGGGGCCTACAATGAGCAGTTCTTC. The sequence links TRBV11-3 to TRBJ2-1; 7 central bases correspond to TRBD2. Its CDR3 holds 15 amino acids, cysteine through phenylalanine. This entry keeps only the CDR3 DNA: 45 bases, framed from base 1. V is trimmed back by 2 bases and J by 2 bases, and the junction contains 3 bases that no gene match accounts for. CDR1 and CDR2 are drawn from the germline V gene: SGHNT, YENEEA.